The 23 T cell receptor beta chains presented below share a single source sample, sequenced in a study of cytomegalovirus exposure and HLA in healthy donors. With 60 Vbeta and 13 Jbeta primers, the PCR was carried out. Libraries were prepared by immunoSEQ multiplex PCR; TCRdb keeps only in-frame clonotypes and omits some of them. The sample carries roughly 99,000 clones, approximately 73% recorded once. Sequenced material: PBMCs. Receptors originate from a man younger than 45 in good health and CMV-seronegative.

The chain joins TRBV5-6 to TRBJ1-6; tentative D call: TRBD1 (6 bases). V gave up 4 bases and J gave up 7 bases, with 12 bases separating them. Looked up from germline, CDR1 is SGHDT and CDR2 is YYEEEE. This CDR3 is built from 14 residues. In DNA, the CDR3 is TGTGCCAGCAGCGAAGGACAGCCGAATTCACCCCTCCACTTT. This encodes CASSEGQPNSPLHF.

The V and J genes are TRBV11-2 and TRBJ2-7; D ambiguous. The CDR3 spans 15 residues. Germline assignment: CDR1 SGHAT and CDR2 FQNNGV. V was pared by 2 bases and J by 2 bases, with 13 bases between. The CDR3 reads CASSLIGLRPYEQYF. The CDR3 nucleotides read TGTGCCAGCAGCTTAATCGGTTTGAGGCCCTACGAGCAGTACTTC.

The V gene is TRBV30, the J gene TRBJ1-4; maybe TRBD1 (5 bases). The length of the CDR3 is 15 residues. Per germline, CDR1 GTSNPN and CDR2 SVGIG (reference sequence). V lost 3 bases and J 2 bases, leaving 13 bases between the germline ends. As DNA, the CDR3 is TGTGCCTGGAGCGTAGGGGAATGGACTAATGAAAAACTGTTTTTT. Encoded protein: CAWSVGEWTNEKLFF.

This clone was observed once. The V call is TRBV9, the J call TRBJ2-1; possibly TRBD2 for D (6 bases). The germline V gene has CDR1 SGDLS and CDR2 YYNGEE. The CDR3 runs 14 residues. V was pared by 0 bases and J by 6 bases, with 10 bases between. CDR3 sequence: CASSVDPSVNEQFF. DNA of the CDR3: TGTGCCAGCAGCGTAGATCCTAGCGTCAATGAGCAGTTCTTC.

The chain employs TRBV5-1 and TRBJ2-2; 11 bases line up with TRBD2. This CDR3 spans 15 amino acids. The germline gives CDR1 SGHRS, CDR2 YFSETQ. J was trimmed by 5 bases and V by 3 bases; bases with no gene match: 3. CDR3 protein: CASSSLAGGTGELFF. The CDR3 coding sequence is TGCGCCAGCAGCTCTCTAGCGGGGGGAACCGGGGAGCTGTTTTTT. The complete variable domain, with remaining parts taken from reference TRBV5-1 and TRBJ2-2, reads KAGVTQTPRYLIKTRGQQVTLSCSPISGHRSVSWYQQTPGQGLQFLFEYFSETQRNKGNFPGRFSGRQFSNSRSEMNVSTLELGDSALYLCASSSLAGGTGELFFGEGSRLTVL.

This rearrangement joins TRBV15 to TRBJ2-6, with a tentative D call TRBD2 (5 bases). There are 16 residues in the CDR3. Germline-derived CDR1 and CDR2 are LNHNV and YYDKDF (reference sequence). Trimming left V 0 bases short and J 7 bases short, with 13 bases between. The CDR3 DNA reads TGTGCCACCAGCAGAGATCGAGGGTTAAGTGCCAACGTCCTGACTTTC. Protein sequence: CATSRDRGLSANVLTF.

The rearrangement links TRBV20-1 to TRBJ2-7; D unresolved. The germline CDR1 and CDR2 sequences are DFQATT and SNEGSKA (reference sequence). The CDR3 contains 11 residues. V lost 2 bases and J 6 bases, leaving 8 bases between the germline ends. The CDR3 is CSARSPGEQYF. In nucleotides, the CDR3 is TGCAGTGCTAGAAGTCCGGGCGAGCAGTACTTC.

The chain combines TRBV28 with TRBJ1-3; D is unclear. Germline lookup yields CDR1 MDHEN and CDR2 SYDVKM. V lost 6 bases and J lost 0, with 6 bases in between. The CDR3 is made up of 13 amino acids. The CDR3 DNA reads TGTGCCAGCAGAGAGAGCTCTGGAAACACCATATATTTT. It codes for CASRESSGNTIYF.

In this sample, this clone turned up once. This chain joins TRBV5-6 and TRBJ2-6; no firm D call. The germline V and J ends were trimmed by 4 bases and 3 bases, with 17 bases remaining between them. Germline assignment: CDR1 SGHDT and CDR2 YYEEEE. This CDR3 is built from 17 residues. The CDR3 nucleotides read TGTGCCAGCAGCCCGTGGGCCCACAGAAGTGGGGCCAACGTCCTGACTTTC. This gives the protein CASSPWAHRSGANVLTF.

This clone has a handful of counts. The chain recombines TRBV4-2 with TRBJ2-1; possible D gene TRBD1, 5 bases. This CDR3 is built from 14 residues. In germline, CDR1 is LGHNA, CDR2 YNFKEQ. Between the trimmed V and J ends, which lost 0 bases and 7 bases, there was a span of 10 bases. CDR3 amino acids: CASSQEGHANEQFF. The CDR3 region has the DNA TGTGCCAGCAGCCAAGAGGGGCACGCGAATGAGCAGTTCTTC.

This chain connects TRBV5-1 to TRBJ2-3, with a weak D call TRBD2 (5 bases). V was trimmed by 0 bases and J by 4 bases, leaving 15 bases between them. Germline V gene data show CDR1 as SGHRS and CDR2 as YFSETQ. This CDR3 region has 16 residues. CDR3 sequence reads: CASSLATVPRADTQYF. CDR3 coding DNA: TGCGCCAGCAGCTTGGCCACGGTTCCGAGGGCAGATACGCAGTATTTT.

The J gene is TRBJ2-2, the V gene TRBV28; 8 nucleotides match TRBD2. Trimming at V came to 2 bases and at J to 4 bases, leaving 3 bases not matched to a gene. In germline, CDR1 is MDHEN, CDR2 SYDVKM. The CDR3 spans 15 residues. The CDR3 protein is CASSLKREFTGELFF. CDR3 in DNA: TGTGCCAGCAGTTTAAAGCGGGAGTTCACCGGGGAGCTGTTTTTT.

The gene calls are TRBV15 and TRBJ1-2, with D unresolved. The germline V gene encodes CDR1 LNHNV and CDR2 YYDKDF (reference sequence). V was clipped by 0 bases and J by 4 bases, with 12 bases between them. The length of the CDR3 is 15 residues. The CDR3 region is CATSRDLGGLYGYTF. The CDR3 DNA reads TGTGCCACCAGCAGAGATTTGGGCGGACTCTATGGCTACACCTTC. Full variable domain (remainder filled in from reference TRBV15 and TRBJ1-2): DAMVIQNPRYQVTQFGKPVTLSCSQTLNHNVMYWYQQKSSQAPKLLFHYYDKDFNNEADTPDNFQSRRPNTSFCFLDIRSPGLGDTAMYLCATSRDLGGLYGYTFGSGTRLTVV.

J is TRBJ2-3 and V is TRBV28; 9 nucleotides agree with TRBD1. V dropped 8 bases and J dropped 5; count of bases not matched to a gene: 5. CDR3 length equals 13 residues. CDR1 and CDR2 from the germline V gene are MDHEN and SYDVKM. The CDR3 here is CASWDRAVDTQYF. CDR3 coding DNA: TGTGCCAGCTGGGACAGGGCGGTAGATACGCAGTATTTT.

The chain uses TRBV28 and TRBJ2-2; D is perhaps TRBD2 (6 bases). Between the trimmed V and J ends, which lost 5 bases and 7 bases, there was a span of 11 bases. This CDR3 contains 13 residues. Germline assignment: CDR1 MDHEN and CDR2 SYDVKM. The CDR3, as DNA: TGTGCCAGCAGTCCGGGACTGATCGGGGAGCTGTTTTTT. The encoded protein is CASSPGLIGELFF.

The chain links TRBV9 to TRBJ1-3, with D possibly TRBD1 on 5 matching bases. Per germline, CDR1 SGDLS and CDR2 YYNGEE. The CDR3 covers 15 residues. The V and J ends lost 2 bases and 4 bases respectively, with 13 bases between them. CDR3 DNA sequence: TGTGCCAGCAGCGTTACCCAGGGTTCCGGAAACACCATATATTTT. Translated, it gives CASSVTQGSGNTIYF.

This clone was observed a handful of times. DNA of the CDR3: TGTGCCAGCAGCCCGGGACAGGGGATGGAAGAGACCCAGTACTTC. Residues: CASSPGQGMEETQYF. The chain links TRBV7-3 to TRBJ2-5; 10 bases fit TRBD1. Germline-derived CDR1 and CDR2 are SGHTA and FQGTGA. CDR3 size: 15 residues. V was pared by 5 bases and J by 3 bases, with 6 bases of the junction left unmatched.

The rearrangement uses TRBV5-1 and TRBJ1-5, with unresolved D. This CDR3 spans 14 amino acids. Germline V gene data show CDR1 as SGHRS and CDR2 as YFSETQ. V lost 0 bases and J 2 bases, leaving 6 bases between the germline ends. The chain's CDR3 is CASSLGTGNQPQHF. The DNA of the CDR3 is TGCGCCAGCAGCTTGGGAACGGGCAATCAGCCCCAGCATTTT.

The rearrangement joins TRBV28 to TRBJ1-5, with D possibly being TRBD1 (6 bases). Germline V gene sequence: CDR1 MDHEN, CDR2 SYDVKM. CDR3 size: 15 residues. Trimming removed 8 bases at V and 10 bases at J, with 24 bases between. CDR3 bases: TGTGCCAGCGGATATCGGGACACCCCGAAGGGTCCCCAGCATTTT. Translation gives CASGYRDTPKGPQHF.

CDR3 DNA: TGTGCCAGCAGCTCCGAACAGGGGTATGGCTACACCTTC. Translated: CASSSEQGYGYTF. V is TRBV11-2 and J is TRBJ1-2; 7 bases fit TRBD1. The V gene end was trimmed by 4 bases and the J gene end by 5 bases; junction bases not matched to a gene: 4. The germline CDR1 and CDR2 sequences are SGHAT and FQNNGV. The CDR3 extends over 13 amino acids. Full variable domain (rest looked up from reference TRBV11-2 and TRBJ1-2): EAGVAQSPRYKIIEKRQSVAFWCNPISGHATLYWYQQILGQGPKLLIQFQNNGVVDDSQLPKDRFSAERLKGVDSTLKIQPAKLEDSAVYLCASSSEQGYGYTFGSGTRLTVV.

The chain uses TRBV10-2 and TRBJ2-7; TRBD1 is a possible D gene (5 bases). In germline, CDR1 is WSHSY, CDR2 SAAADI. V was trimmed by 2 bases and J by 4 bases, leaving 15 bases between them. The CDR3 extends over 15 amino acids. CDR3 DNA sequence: TGCGCCAGCAGTGAGCGGCAGGGAAGTGGGTACGAGCAGTACTTC. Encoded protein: CASSERQGSGYEQYF.

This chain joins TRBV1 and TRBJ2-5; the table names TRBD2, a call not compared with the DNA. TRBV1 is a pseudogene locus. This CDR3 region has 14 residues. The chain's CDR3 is CTSSPSDYQETQYF. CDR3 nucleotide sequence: TGCACCAGCAGCCCCTCCGACTATCAAGAGACCCAGTACTTC.

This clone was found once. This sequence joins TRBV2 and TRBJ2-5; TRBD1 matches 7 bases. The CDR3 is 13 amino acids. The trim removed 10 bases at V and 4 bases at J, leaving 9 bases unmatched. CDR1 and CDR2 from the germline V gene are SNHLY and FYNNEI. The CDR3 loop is CATSGGRGETQYF. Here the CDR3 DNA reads TGTGCCACCTCAGGGGGTCGGGGAGAGACCCAGTACTTC. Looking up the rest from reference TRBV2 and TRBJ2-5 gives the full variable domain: EPEVTQTPSHQVTQMGQEVILRCVPISNHLYFYWYRQILGQKVEFLVSFYNNEISEKSEIFDDQFSVERPDGSNFTLKIRSTKLEDSAMYFCATSGGRGETQYFGPGTRLLVL.